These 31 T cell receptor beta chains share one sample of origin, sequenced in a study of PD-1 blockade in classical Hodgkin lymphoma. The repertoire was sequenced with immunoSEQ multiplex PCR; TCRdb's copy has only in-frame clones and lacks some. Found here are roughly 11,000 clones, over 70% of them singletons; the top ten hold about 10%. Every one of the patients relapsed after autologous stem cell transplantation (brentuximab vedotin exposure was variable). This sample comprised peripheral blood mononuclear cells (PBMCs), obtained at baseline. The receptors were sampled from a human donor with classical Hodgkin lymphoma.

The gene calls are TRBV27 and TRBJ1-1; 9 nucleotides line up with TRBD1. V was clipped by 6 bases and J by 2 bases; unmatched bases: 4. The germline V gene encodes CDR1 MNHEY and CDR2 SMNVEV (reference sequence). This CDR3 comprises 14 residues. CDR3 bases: TGTGCCAGCAGGACAGGGGGAATAAACACTGAAGCTTTCTTT. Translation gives CASRTGGINTEAFF.

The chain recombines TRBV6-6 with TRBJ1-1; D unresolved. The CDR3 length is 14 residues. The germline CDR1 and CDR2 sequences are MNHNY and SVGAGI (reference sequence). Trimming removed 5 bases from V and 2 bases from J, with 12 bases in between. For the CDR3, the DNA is TGTGCCAGCAGTCCCTTTGGAGGAAACACTGAAGCTTTCTTT. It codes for CASSPFGGNTEAFF.

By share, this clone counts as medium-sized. CDR3 DNA sequence: TGTGCCAGCAGTTACTCGACACAGGGTAGTTCACCCCTCCACTTT. It encodes CASSYSTQGSSPLHF. The J gene is TRBJ1-6, the V gene TRBV6-5; D is perhaps TRBD1 (6 bases). This CDR3 contains 15 residues. CDR1 MNHEY and CDR2 SVGAGI come from the germline V gene. The V end lost 0 bases, the J end lost 9 bases, and 12 bases lay between the germline ends.

Here the CDR3 DNA reads TGTGCCAGCAGCCTGGGACAGAGAGGAAACACCATATATTTT. This codes for CASSLGQRGNTIYF. The rearrangement links TRBV6-5 to TRBJ1-3; 7 bases are shared with TRBD1. The CDR3 is made up of 14 amino acids. V dropped 6 bases and J dropped 4; count of bases not matched to a gene: 6. In germline, CDR1 is MNHEY, CDR2 SVGAGI.

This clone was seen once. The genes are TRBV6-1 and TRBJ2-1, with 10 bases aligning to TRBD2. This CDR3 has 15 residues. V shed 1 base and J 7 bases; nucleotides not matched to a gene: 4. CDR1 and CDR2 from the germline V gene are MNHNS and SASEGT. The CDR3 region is CASSEGVAGGNEQFF. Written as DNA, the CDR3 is TGTGCCAGCAGTGAAGGGGTAGCGGGAGGTAATGAGCAGTTCTTC.

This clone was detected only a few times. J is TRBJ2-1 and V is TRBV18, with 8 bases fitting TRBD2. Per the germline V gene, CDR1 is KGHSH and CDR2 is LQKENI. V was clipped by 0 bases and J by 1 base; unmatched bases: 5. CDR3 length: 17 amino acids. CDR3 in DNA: TGTGCCAGCTCACCACCTGGACTAGCCGTATCCTACAATGAGCAGTTCTTC. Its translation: CASSPPGLAVSYNEQFF. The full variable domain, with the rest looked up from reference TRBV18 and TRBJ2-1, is NAGVMQNPRHLVRRRGQEARLRCSPMKGHSHVYWYRQLPEEGLKFMVYLQKENIIDESGMPKERFSAEFPKEGPSILRIQQVVRGDSAAYFCASSPPGLAVSYNEQFFGPGTRLTVL.

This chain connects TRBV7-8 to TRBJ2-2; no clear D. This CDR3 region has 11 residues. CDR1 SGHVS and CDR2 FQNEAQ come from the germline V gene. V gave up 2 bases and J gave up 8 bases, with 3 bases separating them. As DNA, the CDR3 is TGTGCCAGCAGCTTACTGGGGGAGCTGTTTTTT. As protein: CASSLLGELFF.

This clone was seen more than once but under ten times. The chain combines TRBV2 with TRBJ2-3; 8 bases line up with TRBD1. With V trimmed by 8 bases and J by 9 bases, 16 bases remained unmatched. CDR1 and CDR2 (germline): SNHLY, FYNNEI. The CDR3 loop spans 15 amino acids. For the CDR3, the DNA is TGTGCCAGCGCAATTCAGGGGGCGCCGATAGGGACGCAGTATTTT. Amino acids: CASAIQGAPIGTQYF.

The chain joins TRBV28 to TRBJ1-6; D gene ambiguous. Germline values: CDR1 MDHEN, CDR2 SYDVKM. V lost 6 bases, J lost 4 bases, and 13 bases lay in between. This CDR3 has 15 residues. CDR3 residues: CASRSMFRYNSPLHF. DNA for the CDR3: TGTGCCAGCAGGAGCATGTTCCGATATAATTCACCCCTCCACTTT.

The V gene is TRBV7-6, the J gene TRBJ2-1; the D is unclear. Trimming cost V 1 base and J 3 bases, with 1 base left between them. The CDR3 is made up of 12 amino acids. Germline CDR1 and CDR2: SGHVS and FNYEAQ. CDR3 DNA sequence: TGTGCCAGCAGCTTAGGCTACAATGAGCAGTTCTTC. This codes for CASSLGYNEQFF. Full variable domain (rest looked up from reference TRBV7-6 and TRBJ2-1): GAGVSQSPRYKVTKRGQDVALRCDPISGHVSLYWYRQALGQGPEFLTYFNYEAQQDKSGLPNDRFSAERPEGSISTLTIQRTEQRDSAMYRCASSLGYNEQFFGPGTRLTVL.

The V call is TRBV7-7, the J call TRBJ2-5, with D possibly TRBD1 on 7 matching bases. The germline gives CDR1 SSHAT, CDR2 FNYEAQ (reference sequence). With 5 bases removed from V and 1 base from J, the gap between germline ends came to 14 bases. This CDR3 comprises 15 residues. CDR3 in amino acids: CASSIGGTAQETQYF. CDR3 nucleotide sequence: TGTGCCAGCAGCATCGGCGGGACAGCCCAAGAGACCCAGTACTTC.

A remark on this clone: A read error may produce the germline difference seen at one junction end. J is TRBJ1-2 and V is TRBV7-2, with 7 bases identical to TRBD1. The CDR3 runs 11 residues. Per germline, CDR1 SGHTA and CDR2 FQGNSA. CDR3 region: CASSLMDRLHF. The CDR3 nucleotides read TGTGCCAGCAGCTTAATGGACAGGCTTCACTTC.

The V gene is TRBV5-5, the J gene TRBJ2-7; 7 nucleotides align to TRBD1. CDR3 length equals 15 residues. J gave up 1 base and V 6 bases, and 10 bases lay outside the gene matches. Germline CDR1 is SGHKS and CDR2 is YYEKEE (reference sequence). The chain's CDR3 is CASTQGWGQSYEQYF. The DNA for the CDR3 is TGTGCCAGCACCCAGGGATGGGGACAGTCCTACGAGCAGTACTTC.

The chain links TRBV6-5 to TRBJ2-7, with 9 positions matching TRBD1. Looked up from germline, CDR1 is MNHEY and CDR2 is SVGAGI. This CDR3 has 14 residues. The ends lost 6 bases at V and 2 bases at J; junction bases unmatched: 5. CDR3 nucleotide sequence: TGTGCCAGCAGGACAGGGGGATATACCTACGAGCAGTACTTC. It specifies CASRTGGYTYEQYF.

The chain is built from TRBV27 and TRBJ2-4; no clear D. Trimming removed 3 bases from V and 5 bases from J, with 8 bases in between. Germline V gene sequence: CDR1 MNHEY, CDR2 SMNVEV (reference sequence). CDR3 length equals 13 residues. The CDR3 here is CASSLSPQNIQYF. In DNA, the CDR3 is TGTGCCAGCAGTTTGTCCCCTCAAAACATTCAGTACTTC.

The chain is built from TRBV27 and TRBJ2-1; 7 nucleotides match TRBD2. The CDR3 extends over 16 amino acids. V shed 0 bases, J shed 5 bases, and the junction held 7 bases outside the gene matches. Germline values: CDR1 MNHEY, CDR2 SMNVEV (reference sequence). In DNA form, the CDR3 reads TGTGCCAGCAGTTTATCTGAGGGAGGGGAAGACAATGAGCAGTTCTTC. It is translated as CASSLSEGGEDNEQFF.

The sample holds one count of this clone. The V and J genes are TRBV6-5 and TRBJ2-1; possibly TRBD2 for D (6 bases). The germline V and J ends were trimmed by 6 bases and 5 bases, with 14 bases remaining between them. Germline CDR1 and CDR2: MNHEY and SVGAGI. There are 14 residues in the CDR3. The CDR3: CASRQPGLDNEQFF. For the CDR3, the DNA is TGTGCCAGCAGGCAACCGGGACTTGACAATGAGCAGTTCTTC.

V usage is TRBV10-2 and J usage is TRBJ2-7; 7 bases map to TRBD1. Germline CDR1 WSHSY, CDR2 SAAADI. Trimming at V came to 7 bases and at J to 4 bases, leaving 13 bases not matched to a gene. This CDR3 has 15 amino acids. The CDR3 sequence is CASKVEPGGPYEQYF. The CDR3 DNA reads TGCGCCAGCAAGGTGGAGCCAGGGGGTCCATACGAGCAGTACTTC.

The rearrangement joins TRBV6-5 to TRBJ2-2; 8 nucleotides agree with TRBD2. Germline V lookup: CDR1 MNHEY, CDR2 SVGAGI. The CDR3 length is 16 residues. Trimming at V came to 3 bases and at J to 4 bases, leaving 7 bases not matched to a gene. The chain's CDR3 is CASSYRGGRSTGELFF. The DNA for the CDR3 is TGTGCCAGCAGTTATCGCGGGGGGAGATCCACCGGGGAGCTGTTTTTT.

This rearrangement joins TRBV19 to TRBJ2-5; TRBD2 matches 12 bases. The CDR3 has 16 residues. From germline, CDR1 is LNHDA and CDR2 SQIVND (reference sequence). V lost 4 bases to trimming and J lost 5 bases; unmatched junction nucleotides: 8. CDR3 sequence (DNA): TGTGCCAGTAGTAGAGCCCTAGCGGGAGGGCGGGAGACCCAGTACTTC. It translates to CASSRALAGGRETQYF.

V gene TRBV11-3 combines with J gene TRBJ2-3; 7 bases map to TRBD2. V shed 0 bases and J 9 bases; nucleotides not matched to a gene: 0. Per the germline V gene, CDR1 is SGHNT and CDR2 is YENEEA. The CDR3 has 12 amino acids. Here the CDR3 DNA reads TGTGCCAGCAGCTTAGAAGCGGGGACGCAGTATTTT. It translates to CASSLEAGTQYF.

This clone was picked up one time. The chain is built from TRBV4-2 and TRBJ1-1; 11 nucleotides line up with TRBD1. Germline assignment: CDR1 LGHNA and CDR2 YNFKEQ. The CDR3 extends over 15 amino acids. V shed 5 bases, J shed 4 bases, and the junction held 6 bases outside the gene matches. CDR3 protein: CASSLRDRGVTEAFF. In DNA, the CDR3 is TGTGCCAGCAGCTTGAGGGACAGGGGGGTCACTGAAGCTTTCTTT.

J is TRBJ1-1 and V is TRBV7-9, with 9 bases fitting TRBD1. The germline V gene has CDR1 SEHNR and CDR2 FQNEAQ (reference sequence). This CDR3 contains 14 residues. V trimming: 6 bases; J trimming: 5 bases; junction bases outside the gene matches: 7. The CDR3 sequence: CASSGQGKWTEAFF. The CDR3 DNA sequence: TGTGCCAGCAGTGGACAGGGGAAGTGGACTGAAGCTTTCTTT.

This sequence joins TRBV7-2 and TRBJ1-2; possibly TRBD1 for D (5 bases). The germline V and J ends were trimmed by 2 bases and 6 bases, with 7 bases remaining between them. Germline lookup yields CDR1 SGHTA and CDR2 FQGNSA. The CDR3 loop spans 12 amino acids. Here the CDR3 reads CASSLRTNGYTF. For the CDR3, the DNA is TGTGCCAGCAGCTTAAGGACAAATGGCTACACCTTC.

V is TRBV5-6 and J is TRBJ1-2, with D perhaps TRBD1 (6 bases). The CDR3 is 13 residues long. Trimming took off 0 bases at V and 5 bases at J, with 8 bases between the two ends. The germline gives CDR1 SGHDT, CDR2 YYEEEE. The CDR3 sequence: CASSLGTEYGYTF. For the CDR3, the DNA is TGTGCCAGCAGCTTGGGGACAGAATATGGCTACACCTTC. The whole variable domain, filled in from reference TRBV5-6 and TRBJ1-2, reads DAGVTQSPTHLIKTRGQQVTLRCSPKSGHDTVSWYQQALGQGPQFIFQYYEEEERQRGNFPDRFSGHQFPNYSSELNVNALLLGDSALYLCASSLGTEYGYTFGSGTRLTVV.

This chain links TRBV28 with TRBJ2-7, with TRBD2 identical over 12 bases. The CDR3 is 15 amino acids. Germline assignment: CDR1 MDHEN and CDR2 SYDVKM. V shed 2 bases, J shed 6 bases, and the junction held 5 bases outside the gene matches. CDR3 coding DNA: TGTGCCAGCAGTTTAAGCAGACTAGCGGGAGCCGAGCAGTACTTC. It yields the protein CASSLSRLAGAEQYF.

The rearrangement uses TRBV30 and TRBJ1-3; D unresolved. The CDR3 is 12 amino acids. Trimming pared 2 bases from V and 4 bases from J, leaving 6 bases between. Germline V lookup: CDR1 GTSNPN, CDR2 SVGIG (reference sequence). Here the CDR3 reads CAWSSWGNTIYF. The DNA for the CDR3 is TGTGCCTGGAGTTCTTGGGGAAACACCATATATTTT.

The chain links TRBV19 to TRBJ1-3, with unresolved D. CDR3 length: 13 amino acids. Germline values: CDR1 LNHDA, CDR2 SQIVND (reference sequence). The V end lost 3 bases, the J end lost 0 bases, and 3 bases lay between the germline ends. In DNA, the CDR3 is TGTGCCAGTAGTATGTACTCTGGAAACACCATATATTTT. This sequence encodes CASSMYSGNTIYF. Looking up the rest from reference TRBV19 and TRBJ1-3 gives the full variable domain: DGGITQSPKYLFRKEGQNVTLSCEQNLNHDAMYWYRQDPGQGLRLIYYSQIVNDFQKGDIAEGYSVSREKKESFPLTVTSAQKNPTAFYLCASSMYSGNTIYFGEGSWLTVV.

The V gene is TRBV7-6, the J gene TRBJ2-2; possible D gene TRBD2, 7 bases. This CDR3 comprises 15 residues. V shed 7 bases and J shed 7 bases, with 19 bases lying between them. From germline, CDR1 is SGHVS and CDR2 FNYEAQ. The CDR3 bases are TGTGCCAGCACTGATCGCGCGGGGGCGGGCGGGGAGCTGTTTTTT. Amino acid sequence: CASTDRAGAGGELFF. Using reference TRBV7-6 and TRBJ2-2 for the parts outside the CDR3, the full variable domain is GAGVSQSPRYKVTKRGQDVALRCDPISGHVSLYWYRQALGQGPEFLTYFNYEAQQDKSGLPNDRFSAERPEGSISTLTIQRTEQRDSAMYRCASTDRAGAGGELFFGEGSRLTVL.

CDR3 protein: CASSSYGTSGRATDTQYF. The CDR3 region has the DNA TGTGCCAGCAGTTCCTACGGGACTAGCGGGAGGGCCACAGATACGCAGTATTTT. The chain carries TRBV27 and TRBJ2-3; TRBD2 aligns across 16 bases. The CDR3 is 18 amino acids. V dropped 4 bases and J dropped 2; count of bases not matched to a gene: 6. Per germline, CDR1 MNHEY and CDR2 SMNVEV (reference sequence).

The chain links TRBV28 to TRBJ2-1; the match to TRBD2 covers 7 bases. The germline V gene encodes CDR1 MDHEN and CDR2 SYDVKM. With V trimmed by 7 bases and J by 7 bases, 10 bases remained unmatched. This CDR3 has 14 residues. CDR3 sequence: CASTLWAGDNEQFF. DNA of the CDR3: TGTGCCAGCACCTTATGGGCGGGAGATAATGAGCAGTTCTTC.